Sequencing of this T cell receptor (beta chain) was carried out in a study of neoadjuvant nivolumab and ipilimumab in lung cancer. Overall study: Patients got nivolumab 3 mg/kg on days 1, 15 and 29; combination added ipilimumab 1 mg/kg day 1.

This clone was counted a single time. Its antigen is not known. Findings and limits, study-wide: From pretherapy to surgery, tumor richness and clonality rose with dual therapy.

The CDR3 sequence is 16 residues long. CDR1 MGHRA and CDR2 YSYEKL come from the germline V gene. V dropped 4 bases and J dropped 0; count of bases not matched to a gene: 9. Method: immunoSEQ multiplex PCR; TCRdb's copy keeps in-frame clones and lacks some. The sample holds 4,500 to 5,000 clones, 65% to 80% seen once. The clonotype was recovered from an adult with non-small cell lung cancer. Some clones in this sample may be carry-over from other donors' samples. The V gene is TRBV4-1, the J gene TRBJ2-7; 7 bases are a match to TRBD1. Sample: normal lung tissue adjacent to the tumor, taken after neoadjuvant nivolumab, alone or with ipilimumab, at or shortly before surgery. For the CDR3, the DNA is TGCGCCAGCAGCCTGACCCGGACAGGAGACTCCTACGAGCAGTACTTC. Translated, it gives CASSLTRTGDSYEQYF.